The next 10 T cell receptor beta chains were all read from a single sample in a study of blood T cell repertoires in COVID-19. Clones were read by immunoSEQ multiplex PCR, and TCRdb kept only the in-frame ones, dropping some. The table records some 70,000 clones, about 80% of them present only once. Material: peripheral blood. These TCRs come from a woman aged 70 to 79 with acute or convalescent COVID-19.

This chain uses TRBV28 with TRBJ2-2; D is unclear. V lost 3 bases, J lost 0 bases, and 8 bases lay in between. The CDR3 contains 15 residues. CDR1 and CDR2 (germline): MDHEN, SYDVKM. CDR3 sequence (DNA): TGTGCCAGCAGTTTTGCCGGTGCGAACACCGGGGAGCTGTTTTTT. It yields the protein CASSFAGANTGELFF.

This clone was observed a single time. V gene TRBV12-3 or TRBV12-4 combines with J gene TRBJ1-1; no firm D call. Trimming took 6 bases from V and 5 from J, leaving 10 bases between them. The CDR3 runs to 12 residues. CDR3 amino acids: CASRRLKTEAFF. CDR3 bases: TGTGCCAGCAGGCGGCTCAAGACTGAAGCTTTCTTT.

This clone was seen more than once but under ten times. The rearrangement uses TRBV18 and TRBJ1-4; TRBD1 is a possible D gene (6 bases). CDR3 length equals 12 residues. Per germline, CDR1 KGHSH and CDR2 LQKENI. The germline V and J ends were trimmed by 6 bases and 8 bases, with 10 bases remaining between them. CDR3 coding DNA: TGTGCCAGCTCGACGGGACAAGAAAAACTGTTTTTT. This codes for CASSTGQEKLFF. The complete variable domain, with remaining parts taken from reference TRBV18 and TRBJ1-4, reads NAGVMQNPRHLVRRRGQEARLRCSPMKGHSHVYWYRQLPEEGLKFMVYLQKENIIDESGMPKERFSAEFPKEGPSILRIQQVVRGDSAAYFCASSTGQEKLFFGSGTQLSVL.

This clone was recorded a few times. The rearrangement joins TRBV7-9 to TRBJ2-5; 8 positions match TRBD1. CDR1 and CDR2 from the germline V gene are SEHNR and FQNEAQ (reference sequence). The CDR3 loop spans 15 amino acids. V dropped 5 bases and J dropped 0; count of bases not matched to a gene: 5. CDR3 nucleotide sequence: TGTGCCAGCAGCATCGGGACAGGAGACCAAGAGACCCAGTACTTC. Protein sequence: CASSIGTGDQETQYF.

This chain links TRBV19 with TRBJ2-2, with 9 nucleotides matching TRBD1. From germline, CDR1 is LNHDA and CDR2 SQIVND (reference sequence). The CDR3 sequence is 19 residues long. Trimming at V came to 4 bases and at J to 7 bases, leaving 19 bases not matched to a gene. Written as DNA, the CDR3 is TGTGCCAGTAGTACCCCCCAAGGGTCCAGACAGGGGGTAATCGGGGAGCTGTTTTTT. As protein: CASSTPQGSRQGVIGELFF. The full variable domain, its missing parts supplied by reference TRBV19 and TRBJ2-2, is DGGITQSPKYLFRKEGQNVTLSCEQNLNHDAMYWYRQDPGQGLRLIYYSQIVNDFQKGDIAEGYSVSREKKESFPLTVTSAQKNPTAFYLCASSTPQGSRQGVIGELFFGEGSRLTVL.

V usage is TRBV30 and J usage is TRBJ1-3, with D unresolved. The V gene's germline CDR1 is GTSNPN and CDR2 SVGIG (reference sequence). Deletions cut 7 bases from V and 0 bases from J, with 16 bases between. CDR3 length: 15 amino acids. The DNA for the CDR3 is TGTGCCTCACGCCAGGCAGACATCTCTGGAAACACCATATATTTT. Translating gives CASRQADISGNTIYF.

The V and J genes are TRBV4-2 and TRBJ1-5; tentatively, D is TRBD1 (6 bases). Germline CDR1 reads LGHNA; CDR2 reads YNFKEQ. The V and J ends lost 5 bases and 0 bases respectively, with 11 bases between them. The CDR3 is 15 amino acids. CDR3 amino acids: CASSGRDNSNQPQHF. DNA of the CDR3: TGTGCCAGCAGCGGCCGGGACAATAGCAATCAGCCCCAGCATTTT.

V gene TRBV6-1 combines with J gene TRBJ1-1, with D unresolved. Germline lookup yields CDR1 MNHNS and CDR2 SASEGT. V was pared by 3 bases and J by 3 bases, with 11 bases between. This CDR3 is 14 amino acids long. The CDR3 here is CASSDGSIDTEAFF. CDR3 bases: TGTGCCAGCAGTGACGGGTCAATCGACACTGAAGCTTTCTTT.

The V call is TRBV5-1, the J call TRBJ2-1; 8 bases are a match to TRBD2. Germline V gene sequence: CDR1 SGHRS, CDR2 YFSETQ. The CDR3 spans 18 residues. The J segment lost 0 bases and the V segment lost 1 base, leaving 9 bases of the junction unmatched. The CDR3 DNA is TGCGCCAGCAGCTTGACAGCGGGAGACCCGAGCTCCTACAATGAGCAGTTCTTC. Translated: CASSLTAGDPSSYNEQFF. Combining the CDR3 with reference TRBV5-1 and TRBJ2-1 gives the whole variable domain KAGVTQTPRYLIKTRGQQVTLSCSPISGHRSVSWYQQTPGQGLQFLFEYFSETQRNKGNFPGRFSGRQFSNSRSEMNVSTLELGDSALYLCASSLTAGDPSSYNEQFFGPGTRLTVL.

The chain recombines TRBV24-1 with TRBJ2-7; 7 bases match TRBD1. V trimming: 7 bases; J trimming: 6 bases; junction bases outside the gene matches: 14. This CDR3 is 15 amino acids long. Germline CDR1 is KGHDR and CDR2 is SFDVKD. CDR3 protein: CATSDPMTGSREQYF. The CDR3 coding sequence is TGTGCCACCAGCGACCCGATGACAGGGTCCCGCGAGCAGTACTTC.